This T cell receptor beta chain was observed in a study of somatic mutations in cytotoxic T cells in rheumatoid arthritis. Study in general: It was right after diagnosis, before any treatment, that patient blood (approximately 30 ml EDTA) was drawn.

The germline CDR1 and CDR2 sequences are SGHAT and FQNNGV. The CDR3 contains 15 residues. The J segment lost 1 base and the V segment lost 6 bases, leaving 6 bases of the junction unmatched. Concerning this clone: Its matching antigen is unknown.

Assay used: immunoSEQ multiplex PCR; TCRdb lists only in-frame clones, some missing. The data show roughly 14,000 clones, more than 60% seen once. Whole-study findings and limits: Measurement of CD8+ T-cell clonality revealed no significant difference between rheumatoid arthritis patients and age-matched healthy controls.

The TCR comes from an adult with rheumatoid arthritis. This sequence joins TRBV11-2 and TRBJ2-1, with 7 bases lining up with TRBD2. The sequenced sample consisted of CD8+ T cells sorted from blood. CDR3 sequence: CASRMGGTSYNEQFF. The CDR3 DNA is TGTGCCAGCAGGATGGGGGGGACTTCCTACAATGAGCAGTTCTTC.